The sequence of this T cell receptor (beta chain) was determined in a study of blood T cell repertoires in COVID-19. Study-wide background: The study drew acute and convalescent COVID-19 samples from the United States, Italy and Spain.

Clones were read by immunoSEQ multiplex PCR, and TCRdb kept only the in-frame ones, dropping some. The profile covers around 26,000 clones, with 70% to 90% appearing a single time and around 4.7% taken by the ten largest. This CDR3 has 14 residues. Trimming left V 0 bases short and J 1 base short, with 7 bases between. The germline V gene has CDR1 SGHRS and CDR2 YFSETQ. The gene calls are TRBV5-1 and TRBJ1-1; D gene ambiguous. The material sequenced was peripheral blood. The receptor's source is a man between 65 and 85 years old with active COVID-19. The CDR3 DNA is TGCGCCAGCAGCTTGGGACAAACGAACACTGAAGCTTTCTTT. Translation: CASSLGQTNTEAFF.